The sequence of this TCR beta chain was determined in a study of T cell clones after liver transplantation. Study-level background: Liver transplant recipients had immunosuppression withdrawal attempted within 2 years. Subjects received no induction therapy and standard immunosuppression until randomization at 12-24 months post-transplant. Points from the study as a whole: In two subjects, few donor cells limited the measurable donor-reactive repertoire.

Worth noting for this clone: Its antigen is currently unknown.

Germline V gene sequence: CDR1 SGHAT, CDR2 FQNNGV. After removal of 3 bases from V and 4 bases from J, the junction contained 0 bases not matched to a gene. The CDR3 extends over 13 amino acids. Repertoires were generated with immunoSEQ multiplex PCR, while TCRdb's copy carries only in-frame clones and drops some. The table lists about 51,000 clones, less than 90% of them singletons. This chain joins TRBV11-2 and TRBJ1-2, with 9 bases lining up with TRBD1. This TCR was recovered from a human patient who received a liver transplant. Some of the T cells might come from the graft donor. The sample in question was CD8+ T cells from blood, obtained 12 months after liver transplant. DNA for the CDR3: TGTGCCAGCAGCTTGACAGGGGGCTATGGCTACACCTTC. Protein: CASSLTGGYGYTF.